Listed below are T cell receptor beta chains from one sample, sequenced in a study of CD8 T cells in ankylosing spondylitis. TCRdb reanalysed the 5' RACE reads using MiXCR and keeps one entry per CDR3 protein. Among 100,000 or so distinct CDR3 sequences listed, about 9% were seen once. The sequencing input was blood, either unsorted or a sorted T cell fraction (not recorded which). The receptors come from a male donor with ankylosing spondylitis. The CDR3 runs from the conserved cysteine through the conserved F or W. Each record gives: J gene, clone size, D gene, V gene, CDR3 protein, CDR3 DNA. The D gene is left open where the match is weak. The size of a clone is reported for some rows only, either as once, few or many, or as a class for expanded clones.

J: TRBJ2-7
size: .
D: TRBD2
V: TRBV10-2
CDR3: CASSAGLAGIPVDEQYF
DNA: TGCGCCAGCAGTGCCGGACTAGCGGGTATACCGGTGGACGAGCAGTACTTC

J: TRBJ2-2
size: many
D: TRBD2
V: TRBV7-9
CDR3: CASSVPGLARNTGELFF
DNA: TGTGCCAGCAGCGTGCCGGGACTAGCGAGAAACACCGGGGAGCTGTTTTTT

J: TRBJ2-1
size: .
D: TRBD2
V: TRBV11-2
CDR3: CASSSIRTSGRRPSYNEQFF
DNA: TGTGCCAGCAGCTCGATCAGGACTAGCGGTCGGCGGCCTTCCTACAATGAGCAGTTCTTC

J: TRBJ1-1
size: once
D: TRBD1
V: TRBV6-1
CDR3: CASSEGPGGHTEAFF
DNA: TGTGCCAGCAGTGAGGGACCAGGGGGGCACACTGAAGCTTTCTTT

J: TRBJ2-1
size: .
D: TRBD2
V: TRBV28
CDR3: CASSLAGGDNEQFF
DNA: TGTGCCAGCAGTCTAGCGGGAGGGGACAATGAGCAGTTCTTC

J: TRBJ2-1
size: many
D: .
V: TRBV24-1
CDR3: CATSETNYNEQFF
DNA: TGTGCCACCAGTGAAACCAACTACAATGAGCAGTTCTTC

J: TRBJ2-5
size: many
D: .
V: TRBV7-9
CDR3: CASSSPTAQEETQYF
DNA: TGTGCCAGCAGCTCACCGACAGCCCAAGAAGAGACCCAGTACTTC

J: TRBJ2-7
size: .
D: TRBD2
V: TRBV3-1
CDR3: CATRLAGSYEQYF
DNA: TGTGCCACCAGACTAGCTGGGTCCTACGAGCAGTACTTC

J: TRBJ2-7
size: few
D: .
V: TRBV10-1
CDR3: CASPYEQYF
DNA: TGCGCCAGTCCGTACGAGCAGTACTTC

J: TRBJ2-5
size: once
D: .
V: TRBV30
CDR3: CAWSLPPNGTEETQYF
DNA: TGTGCCTGGAGTCTCCCCCCGAACGGGACTGAGGAGACCCAGTACTTC

J: TRBJ2-4
size: few
D: TRBD2
V: TRBV11-1
CDR3: CASSLVLAGGFVSKNIQYF
DNA: TGTGCCAGCAGCTTAGTTCTAGCGGGAGGGTTCGTCTCCAAAAACATTCAGTACTTC

J: TRBJ1-2
size: .
D: .
V: TRBV20-1
CDR3: CSARDPALGGYTF
DNA: TGCAGTGCTAGAGATCCGGCCTTAGGGGGCTACACCTTC

J: TRBJ1-1
size: .
D: .
V: TRBV20-1
CDR3: CSARDLGEAFF
DNA: TGCAGTGCTAGAGATCTCGGTGAAGCTTTCTTT

J: TRBJ2-1
size: many
D: .
V: TRBV27
CDR3: CASSLSGVGYNEQFF
DNA: TGTGCCAGCAGTTTATCGGGAGTCGGTTACAATGAGCAGTTCTTC

J: TRBJ1-2
size: many
D: .
V: TRBV16
CDR3: CASSQSVDGNYGYTF
DNA: TGTGCCAGCAGCCAATCCGTGGACGGAAACTATGGCTACACCTTC

J: TRBJ1-2
size: few
D: TRBD1
V: TRBV12-5
CDR3: CASGYGTGNGYTF
DNA: TGTGCTAGTGGTTACGGGACAGGGAATGGCTACACCTTC

J: TRBJ2-1
size: .
D: .
V: TRBV12-3/TRBV12-4
CDR3: CASSFRGMKEYNEQFF
DNA: TGTGCCAGCAGTTTTCGGGGTATGAAGGAATACAATGAGCAGTTCTTC

J: TRBJ2-1
size: few
D: .
V: TRBV27
CDR3: CASSFNQNNEQFF
DNA: TGTGCCAGCAGTTTTAACCAAAACAATGAGCAGTTCTTC

J: TRBJ2-6
size: few
D: TRBD1
V: TRBV11-2
CDR3: CASSLVISPGQGSGANVLTF
DNA: TGTGCCAGCAGCTTAGTGATCTCGCCGGGACAGGGATCTGGGGCCAACGTCCTGACTTTC

J: TRBJ2-7
size: .
D: .
V: TRBV29-1
CDR3: CSVLPGNSYEQYF
DNA: TGCAGCGTTTTACCGGGGAACTCCTACGAGCAGTACTTC

J: TRBJ2-7
size: many
D: TRBD1
V: TRBV20-1
CDR3: CSARQGGSYEQYF
DNA: TGCAGTGCCCGACAGGGCGGGTCCTACGAGCAGTACTTC

J: TRBJ1-6
size: many
D: .
V: TRBV9
CDR3: CASSAWDGANSPLHF
DNA: TGTGCCAGCAGCGCGTGGGACGGAGCTAATTCACCCCTCCACTTT

J: TRBJ1-5
size: many
D: .
V: TRBV12-3/TRBV12-4
CDR3: CASSLGDINNQPQHF
DNA: TGTGCCAGCAGTTTAGGGGACATAAACAATCAGCCCCAGCATTTT

J: TRBJ2-7
size: many
D: TRBD2
V: TRBV29-1
CDR3: CSVEGTSGNQYEQYF
DNA: TGCAGCGTTGAAGGGACTAGCGGGAATCAGTACGAGCAGTACTTC

J: TRBJ2-3
size: few
D: .
V: TRBV7-9
CDR3: CASHSELSSTDTQYF
DNA: TGTGCCAGCCATAGCGAGCTGTCTAGCACAGATACGCAGTATTTT

J: TRBJ1-5
size: many
D: .
V: TRBV12-3/TRBV12-4
CDR3: CASSPLNSHNQPQHF
DNA: TGTGCCAGCAGCCCATTGAACAGCCACAATCAGCCCCAGCATTTT

J: TRBJ2-6
size: many
D: .
V: TRBV7-9
CDR3: CASSFPRAGANVLTF
DNA: TGTGCCAGCAGCTTTCCCAGGGCCGGGGCCAACGTCCTGACTTTC

J: TRBJ2-3
size: many
D: .
V: TRBV12-3/TRBV12-4
CDR3: CASSAPGPVTDTQYF
DNA: TGTGCCAGCAGCGCTCCCGGCCCGGTTACAGATACGCAGTATTTT

J: TRBJ1-2
size: few
D: .
V: TRBV15
CDR3: CATSRGGLGYTF
DNA: TGTGCCACCAGCAGAGGGGGGCTCGGCTACACCTTC

J: TRBJ2-1
size: .
D: .
V: TRBV5-5
CDR3: CASSLTGAYNEQFF
DNA: TGTGCCAGCAGCTTGACCGGCGCCTACAATGAGCAGTTCTTC

J: TRBJ2-1
size: many
D: .
V: TRBV29-1
CDR3: CSANDNEQFF
DNA: TGCAGCGCCAATGACAATGAGCAGTTCTTC

J: TRBJ2-7
size: .
D: TRBD1
V: TRBV13
CDR3: CASSGGQSYEQYF
DNA: TGTGCCAGCAGCGGGGGACAGTCCTACGAGCAGTACTTC

J: TRBJ2-2
size: many
D: .
V: TRBV11-1
CDR3: CASSLAGGPRGTGELFF
DNA: TGTGCCAGCAGCTTAGCGGGAGGCCCCCGGGGCACCGGGGAGCTGTTTTTT

J: TRBJ1-1
size: many
D: TRBD1
V: TRBV29-1
CDR3: CSVESGQGMNTEAFF
DNA: TGCAGCGTTGAGTCGGGACAGGGCATGAACACTGAAGCTTTCTTT

J: TRBJ2-7
size: many
D: TRBD2
V: TRBV28
CDR3: CASTLAGGYEQYF
DNA: TGTGCCAGCACCCTAGCGGGAGGGTACGAGCAGTACTTC

J: TRBJ2-7
size: few
D: TRBD2
V: TRBV11-2
CDR3: CASSLELAGLVSSYEQYF
DNA: TGTGCCAGCAGCTTAGAACTAGCGGGGCTTGTGAGCTCCTACGAGCAGTACTTC

J: TRBJ2-1
size: .
D: .
V: TRBV12-3/TRBV12-4
CDR3: CASSEANSYNEQFF
DNA: TGTGCCAGCAGCGAAGCTAACTCCTACAATGAGCAGTTCTTC

J: TRBJ2-1
size: .
D: TRBD2
V: TRBV12-5
CDR3: CASGPGSGSSYNEQFF
DNA: TGTGCTAGTGGGCCCGGTAGCGGGAGCTCCTACAATGAGCAGTTCTTC

J: TRBJ1-1
size: many
D: .
V: TRBV7-9
CDR3: CASRPGAGDTEAFF
DNA: TGTGCCAGCAGACCAGGAGCAGGGGACACTGAAGCTTTCTTT

J: TRBJ2-1
size: many
D: .
V: TRBV3-1
CDR3: CASSYKLESSYNEQFF
DNA: TGTGCCAGCAGTTATAAACTCGAAAGCTCCTACAATGAGCAGTTCTTC

J: TRBJ2-3
size: few
D: .
V: TRBV7-7
CDR3: CASSPEGVLSTDTQYF
DNA: TGTGCCAGCAGCCCAGAAGGAGTTTTGAGCACAGATACGCAGTATTTT

J: TRBJ1-1
size: few
D: .
V: TRBV7-9
CDR3: CASSLVGAPEAFF
DNA: TGTGCCAGCAGCTTAGTGGGGGCTCCTGAAGCTTTCTTT

J: TRBJ2-5
size: many
D: .
V: TRBV4-2
CDR3: CASSLLAEQETQYF
DNA: TGTGCCAGCAGCCTACTAGCAGAACAAGAGACCCAGTACTTC

J: TRBJ1-2
size: .
D: .
V: TRBV10-2
CDR3: CASSDSLYGYTF
DNA: TGCGCCAGCAGTGACAGTCTCTATGGCTACACCTTC

J: TRBJ2-2
size: few
D: TRBD1
V: TRBV24-1
CDR3: CATSDLKTGTGELFF
DNA: TGTGCCACCAGTGACCTCAAGACAGGGACCGGGGAGCTGTTTTTT

J: TRBJ2-1
size: many
D: TRBD2
V: TRBV7-9
CDR3: CASSPGLEEGEQFF
DNA: TGTGCCAGCAGCCCGGGACTAGAGGAGGGTGAGCAGTTCTTC

J: TRBJ2-5
size: few
D: TRBD2
V: TRBV2
CDR3: CASSTGLAGLQETQYF
DNA: TGTGCCAGCAGTACAGGACTAGCGGGCCTACAAGAGACCCAGTACTTC

J: TRBJ2-5
size: .
D: TRBD1
V: TRBV20-1
CDR3: CSASPGGRQETQYF
DNA: TGCAGTGCTAGCCCAGGGGGACGCCAAGAGACCCAGTACTTC

J: TRBJ1-1
size: few
D: .
V: TRBV20-1
CDR3: CSAGDRKNTEAFF
DNA: TGCAGTGCTGGGGACCGTAAGAACACTGAAGCTTTCTTT

J: TRBJ1-2
size: few
D: .
V: TRBV9
CDR3: CASSVDGDDYGYTF
DNA: TGTGCCAGCAGCGTAGATGGAGATGACTATGGCTACACCTTC

J: TRBJ2-2
size: many
D: TRBD1
V: TRBV29-1
CDR3: CSVESIRTGLIGELFF
DNA: TGCAGCGTTGAGAGTATTAGGACAGGGCTTATCGGGGAGCTGTTTTTT

J: TRBJ1-1
size: .
D: .
V: TRBV5-1
CDR3: CASSYYTLSGHTEAFF
DNA: TGCGCCAGCAGCTATTATACGCTCTCGGGACACACTGAAGCTTTCTTT

J: TRBJ2-2
size: many
D: .
V: TRBV25-1
CDR3: CASSESDRDTGELFF
DNA: TGTGCCAGCAGTGAATCGGACAGAGACACCGGGGAGCTGTTTTTT

J: TRBJ1-1
size: .
D: TRBD1
V: TRBV6-1
CDR3: CASSEVTGGTEAFF
DNA: TGTGCCAGCAGTGAAGTAACAGGGGGAACTGAAGCTTTCTTT

J: TRBJ2-4
size: few
D: .
V: TRBV7-9
CDR3: CASSLGVRAKNIQYF
DNA: TGTGCCAGCAGCTTAGGGGTGCGGGCCAAAAACATTCAGTACTTC